One and the same sample provided the 30 T cell receptor beta chains below, sequenced in a study of early stage breast cancer tumors. Only in-frame clones appear in the TCRdb table, and some are missing; sequencing was by immunoSEQ multiplex PCR. The sample comprises around 25,000 clones, roughly 64% of which are singletons, and over 9.5% rests with the top ten. Sequenced input: breast tumor tissue. Every receptor here comes from a person in their sixties with breast cancer.

This clone came up a few times. The V and J genes are TRBV15 and TRBJ1-3, with TRBD1 identical over 10 bases. Looked up from germline, CDR1 is LNHNV and CDR2 is YYDKDF (reference sequence). The CDR3 totals 18 residues. The V and J ends lost 0 bases and 2 bases, in that order; junction bases with no gene match: 7. The CDR3 sequence is CATSRESLGQGTGNTIYF. The DNA for the CDR3 is TGTGCCACCAGCAGAGAAAGTCTGGGACAGGGGACTGGAAACACCATATATTTT. The whole variable domain, remainder taken from reference TRBV15 and TRBJ1-3, is DAMVIQNPRYQVTQFGKPVTLSCSQTLNHNVMYWYQQKSSQAPKLLFHYYDKDFNNEADTPDNFQSRRPNTSFCFLDIRSPGLGDTAMYLCATSRESLGQGTGNTIYFGEGSWLTVV.

The rearrangement links TRBV19 to TRBJ1-1, with no clear D. Germline-derived CDR1 and CDR2 are LNHDA and SQIVND (reference sequence). The germline V and J ends were trimmed by 3 bases and 1 base, with 9 bases remaining between them. CDR3 length: 14 amino acids. CDR3 in amino acids: CASSIGQPNTEAFF. DNA for the CDR3: TGTGCCAGTAGTATCGGTCAACCGAACACTGAAGCTTTCTTT.

This clone has more than one count but fewer than ten. The V and J genes are TRBV30 and TRBJ1-5; tentatively, D is TRBD1 (5 bases). CDR1 is GTSNPN, CDR2 SVGIG, per germline (reference sequence). The CDR3 loop spans 13 amino acids. The V end lost 1 base, the J end lost 7 bases, and 11 bases lay between the germline ends. In DNA form, the CDR3 reads TGTGCCTGGAGTGGGGGGGGGATACAGCCCCAGCATTTT. It specifies CAWSGGGIQPQHF. The full variable domain, completed using reference TRBV30 and TRBJ1-5, is SQTIHQWPATLVQPVGSPLSLECTVEGTSNPNLYWYRQAAGRGLQLLFYSVGIGQISSEVPQNLSASRPQDRQFILSSKKLLLSDSGFYLCAWSGGGIQPQHFGDGTRLSIL.

The genes are TRBV7-2 and TRBJ2-7; D gene ambiguous. The germline CDR1 and CDR2 sequences are SGHTA and FQGNSA. The V gene lost 5 bases and the J gene lost 0 bases, with 11 bases spanning the gap. CDR3 length: 14 residues. CDR3 nucleotides: TGTGCCAGCAGCCCCGACTGGAGCTCCTACGAGCAGTACTTC. Its protein product is CASSPDWSSYEQYF.

This clone counts as medium-sized. The chain carries TRBV5-1 and TRBJ2-2; tentative D call: TRBD1 (6 bases). CDR1 and CDR2 (germline): SGHRS, YFSETQ. With 4 bases removed from V and 0 bases from J, the gap between germline ends came to 13 bases. The CDR3 extends over 16 amino acids. As DNA, the CDR3 is TGCGCCAGCAGCCAGGGAAGACAGGCGAACACCGGGGAGCTGTTTTTT. Translated: CASSQGRQANTGELFF.

CDR3 amino acids: CAISKEGREPEAFF. CDR3 DNA sequence: TGTGCCATCAGCAAAGAGGGACGGGAGCCTGAAGCTTTCTTT. V usage is TRBV10-3 and J usage is TRBJ1-1; a possible D gene is TRBD1 (5 bases). The CDR3 has 14 residues. CDR1 is ENHRY and CDR2 is SYGVKD in the germline V gene. Trimming removed 6 bases from V and 6 bases from J, with 17 bases in between.

The chain joins TRBV5-1 to TRBJ2-1; D ambiguous. V shed 4 bases and J shed 0 bases, with 8 bases lying between them. The CDR3 length is 14 residues. The germline gives CDR1 SGHRS, CDR2 YFSETQ. The CDR3 reads CASSLLSSYNEQFF. CDR3 in DNA: TGCGCCAGCAGCCTGCTGAGCTCCTACAATGAGCAGTTCTTC.

This clone was counted only a few times. The CDR3 DNA sequence: TGTGCCAGCAGCTCCAATTTAGCGGGACTAACAGATACGCAGTATTTT. Translation gives CASSSNLAGLTDTQYF. V gene TRBV5-6 combines with J gene TRBJ2-3, with TRBD2 matching 8 bases. The length of the CDR3 is 16 residues. Germline V gene lookup returns CDR1 SGHDT and CDR2 YYEEEE. Trimming took 3 bases from V and 3 from J; bases not matched to a gene: 9.

The genes are TRBV19 and TRBJ1-2; possibly TRBD1 for D (5 bases). V was pared by 0 bases and J by 2 bases, with 7 bases between. From germline, CDR1 is LNHDA and CDR2 SQIVND (reference sequence). This CDR3 is built from 14 residues. CDR3 in DNA: TGTGCCAGTAGTATAGATGGGGCGAACTATGGCTACACCTTC. This sequence encodes CASSIDGANYGYTF.

CDR3 coding DNA: TGTGCCAGCAGCCCGCCAGGTAGCGGGCCCACAGATACGCAGTATTTT. This codes for CASSPPGSGPTDTQYF. The rearrangement links TRBV11-3 to TRBJ2-3; 7 bases align to TRBD2. Germline CDR1 reads SGHNT; CDR2 reads YENEEA. CDR3 size: 16 residues. Trimming took 5 bases from V and 2 from J; bases not matched to a gene: 10. The full variable domain, completed using reference TRBV11-3 and TRBJ2-3, is EAGVVQSPRYKIIEKKQPVAFWCNPISGHNTLYWYLQNLGQGPELLIRYENEEAVDDSQLPKDRFSAERLKGVDSTLKIQPAELGDSAVYLCASSPPGSGPTDTQYFGPGTRLTVL.

The chain carries TRBV2 and TRBJ2-7, with a tentative D call TRBD2 (5 bases). Germline assignment: CDR1 SNHLY and CDR2 FYNNEI. The CDR3 sequence is 12 residues long. V was clipped by 7 bases and J by 3 bases, with 10 bases between them. As DNA, the CDR3 is TGTGCCAGCATGGACTTTGGCTACGAGCAGTACTTC. Protein product: CASMDFGYEQYF.

The rearrangement links TRBV7-6 to TRBJ2-5; 10 nucleotides align to TRBD1. CDR3 length: 15 amino acids. Germline assignment: CDR1 SGHVS and CDR2 FNYEAQ. J lost 4 bases, V lost 5 bases, and 7 bases had no gene match. CDR3 sequence reads: CASSVLRTGGETQYF. In DNA, the CDR3 is TGTGCCAGCAGCGTATTACGGACAGGGGGAGAGACCCAGTACTTC.

This clone was seen more than once but under ten times. The chain couples TRBV29-1 to TRBJ1-4, with D perhaps matching TRBD1 (6 bases). Between the trimmed V and J ends, which lost 6 bases and 2 bases, there was a span of 10 bases. The V gene's germline CDR1 is SQVTM and CDR2 ANQGSEA. This CDR3 region has 13 residues. The CDR3 reads CSVVGGTNEKLFF. In DNA, the CDR3 is TGCAGCGTCGTAGGGGGTACTAATGAAAAACTGTTTTTT.

The CDR3 protein is CASSLGSGGNEKLFF. The CDR3 bases are TGTGCCAGCAGCTTAGGGTCAGGGGGTAATGAAAAACTGTTTTTT. V gene TRBV7-2 combines with J gene TRBJ1-4, with 7 bases aligning to TRBD1. This CDR3 has 15 amino acids. The germline CDR1 and CDR2 sequences are SGHTA and FQGNSA. Trimming cost V 1 base and J 4 bases; bases outside gene matches: 3.

This chain links TRBV19 with TRBJ2-1; no firm D call. Deletions cut 5 bases from V and 7 bases from J, with 18 bases between. From germline, CDR1 is LNHDA and CDR2 SQIVND (reference sequence). The CDR3 has 15 amino acids. CDR3 in amino acids: CASSETWVQLNEQFF. Written as DNA, the CDR3 is TGTGCCAGTAGTGAAACCTGGGTACAGCTGAATGAGCAGTTCTTC.

CDR3 protein: CASSTGRDETQYF. The CDR3 DNA sequence: TGCGCCAGCAGCACGGGAAGGGATGAGACCCAGTACTTC. This chain links TRBV5-1 with TRBJ2-5, with D perhaps TRBD2 (5 bases). The CDR3 length is 13 residues. V lost 4 bases, J lost 5 bases, and 12 bases lay in between. CDR1 is SGHRS, CDR2 YFSETQ, per germline.

This clone was counted between two and nine times. The J gene is TRBJ2-7, the V gene TRBV5-4; TRBD2 matches 9 bases. V shed 0 bases, J shed 2 bases, and the junction held 3 bases outside the gene matches. This CDR3 contains 15 residues. Germline CDR1 SGHNT, CDR2 YYREEE (reference sequence). CDR3 sequence reads: CASSLATSGPYEQYF. CDR3 sequence (DNA): TGTGCCAGCAGCTTGGCGACTAGCGGCCCCTACGAGCAGTACTTC.

A single count supports this clone. The CDR3 sequence: CSVDRASGSYEQFF. The CDR3 DNA is TGCAGCGTTGATAGGGCTAGCGGGAGCTATGAGCAGTTCTTC. This rearrangement joins TRBV29-1 to TRBJ2-1; 10 bases fit TRBD2. Germline CDR1 SQVTM, CDR2 ANQGSEA. This CDR3 has 14 amino acids. The trim removed 3 bases at V and 8 bases at J, leaving 7 bases unmatched.

The chain has TRBV28 and TRBJ2-7, with 9 bases that match TRBD1. The length of the CDR3 is 13 residues. Germline V gene data show CDR1 as MDHEN and CDR2 as SYDVKM. J lost 7 bases, V lost 4 bases, and 5 bases had no gene match. The CDR3 DNA reads as TGTGCCAGCAGTTACGGGACAGGGTTGGAGCAGTACTTC. Translation gives CASSYGTGLEQYF.

This chain connects TRBV4-3 to TRBJ2-7; D is possibly TRBD1 (5 bases). This CDR3 has 14 amino acids. In germline, CDR1 is LGHNA, CDR2 YSLEER. Trimming shortened V by 1 base and J by 2 bases, and 9 bases separated the two germline ends. The CDR3 region is CASSQVTGAYEQYF. CDR3 sequence (DNA): TGCGCCAGCAGCCAAGTAACAGGAGCCTACGAGCAGTACTTC.

J is TRBJ2-3 and V is TRBV12-5; the D gene is possibly TRBD1 (6 bases). CDR1 is LGHNT and CDR2 is FRNRAP in the germline V gene. This CDR3 has 15 residues. Trimming cost V 3 bases and J 2 bases, with 12 bases left between them. The CDR3 spells CASGLWGQTTDTQYF. CDR3 bases: TGTGCTAGTGGTTTATGGGGGCAAACCACAGATACGCAGTATTTT.

This clone was counted at least ten times. CDR3 amino acids: CASSETNQETQYF. The CDR3 DNA follows: TGCGCCAGCAGCGAGACAAACCAAGAGACCCAGTACTTC. The chain employs TRBV5-1 and TRBJ2-5; D call uncertain. The CDR3 is 13 amino acids. The germline CDR1 and CDR2 sequences are SGHRS and YFSETQ. V shed 4 bases and J shed 0 bases, with 7 bases lying between them.

The chain combines TRBV6-5 with TRBJ1-1; D possibly corresponds to TRBD1 (5 bases). CDR3 length: 11 residues. In germline, CDR1 is MNHEY, CDR2 SVGAGI. V lost 7 bases and J lost 11, with 14 bases in between. CDR3 amino acids: CASTSGVEAFF. Written as DNA, the CDR3 is TGTGCCAGCACTTCGGGGGTGGAGGCTTTCTTT.

This clone was counted a few times. This chain joins TRBV9 and TRBJ2-2; unclear D gene. From germline, CDR1 is SGDLS and CDR2 YYNGEE. Trimming shortened V by 0 bases and J by 3 bases, and 6 bases separated the two germline ends. This CDR3 is 14 amino acids long. The CDR3 region has the DNA TGTGCCAGCAGCGTAGAAGGAGACACCGGGGAGCTGTTTTTT. Amino acids: CASSVEGDTGELFF.

This chain uses TRBV27 with TRBJ1-1, with 8 bases that match TRBD1. The germline CDR1 and CDR2 sequences are MNHEY and SMNVEV (reference sequence). The CDR3 is 17 amino acids. V lost 0 bases and J lost 5; bases outside the gene matches: 11. The CDR3 loop is CASSLSTRGPLKTEAFF. DNA for the CDR3: TGTGCCAGCAGTTTATCAACCAGGGGGCCCCTAAAGACTGAAGCTTTCTTT.

This clone is labeled medium-sized. The chain links TRBV27 to TRBJ2-1; 9 nucleotides match TRBD1. This CDR3 contains 15 residues. CDR1 is MNHEY, CDR2 SMNVEV, per germline (reference sequence). V shed 4 bases, J shed 9 bases, and the junction held 10 bases outside the gene matches. The CDR3 coding sequence is TGTGCCAGCAGTTATCAAAGGACAGGGGAGGCTGAGCAGTTCTTC. It is translated as CASSYQRTGEAEQFF.

In this sample, this clone is large. This sequence joins TRBV7-9 and TRBJ2-7; D unclear. Germline assignment: CDR1 SEHNR and CDR2 FQNEAQ (reference sequence). The CDR3 runs 11 residues. The germline V and J ends were trimmed by 5 bases and 5 bases, with 7 bases remaining between them. CDR3: CASSPRDEQYF. The CDR3 DNA follows: TGTGCCAGCAGCCCCCGGGACGAGCAGTACTTC.

The chain is built from TRBV4-1 and TRBJ2-1; D is perhaps TRBD2 (5 bases). Germline CDR1 MGHRA, CDR2 YSYEKL. V was clipped by 0 bases and J by 2 bases, with 14 bases between them. The CDR3 has 17 residues. The CDR3 region has the DNA TGCGCCAGCAGCCAAGATCGGGGAAGCGGCACCTACAATGAGCAGTTCTTC. Residues: CASSQDRGSGTYNEQFF.

This chain links TRBV7-2 with TRBJ2-2; TRBD1 is a possible D gene (5 bases). CDR3 length: 15 amino acids. CDR1 is SGHTA, CDR2 FQGNSA, per germline. The V end lost 2 bases, the J end lost 5 bases, and 12 bases lay between the germline ends. CDR3 in amino acids: CASSLSQGWTGELFF. Written as DNA, the CDR3 is TGTGCCAGCAGCTTATCTCAGGGCTGGACCGGGGAGCTGTTTTTT.

The J gene is TRBJ2-5, the V gene TRBV11-1, with D perhaps matching TRBD2 (6 bases). CDR1 SGHAT and CDR2 FQDESV come from the germline V gene (reference sequence). The CDR3 totals 16 residues. V gave up 5 bases and J gave up 2 bases, with 18 bases separating them. CDR3 coding DNA: TGTGCCAGCAGCAGTTCGGCGGGACGCCTACAAGAGACCCAGTACTTC. Encoded protein: CASSSSAGRLQETQYF.